A single T cell receptor beta chain is shown here with its context. Its cognate antigen has yet to be identified. Per-base quality was not reported, and no clone a single base away is much larger than it. This specimen comes from a study of response to subunit inactivated influenza vaccine (dated by TCRdb to 2016 to 2018). Regarding the research as a whole: The study used deep quantitative T cell receptor repertoire profiling to track responses to a trivalent subunit inactivated influenza vaccine.

Study-wide findings and limitations: The authors suggested that each seasonal influenza vaccination may recruit only a limited number of new T cells.

Receptor libraries were prepared by RT-PCR. The instrument given in TCRdb is Illumina HiSeq 2500. Through fastp at Q25 and MiXCR, TCRdb rebuilt clones from the public reads, retaining in-frame beta chains. One record per CDR3 amino acid sequence lists the most common genes and DNA. This sample is represented by more than 150,000 distinct CDR3 sequences; roughly 8.7% of them were singletons. Together, the top ten hold approximately 10% of the sample. V is cut back by 6 bases and J by 2 bases, with 5 bases in the junction unmatched. The CDR3 measures 13 amino acids from cysteine to phenylalanine. Only CDR3 DNA remains: 39 bases, in frame from the first base. The germline V gene (reference sequence) yields DFQATT for CDR1 and SNEGSKA for CDR2.

The chain uses TRBV20-1 and TRBJ2-7, with 9 bases matching TRBD2. The sample in question was non-naive T cells sorted from PBMCs, obtained on the day of vaccination. The sample's cell subset or site, from its label and the paper: memory T cell fraction. This TCR derives from a man aged 45-65 years who received an inactivated influenza vaccine. Donor details come from another sample of the same person, matched by shared clones. The DNA sequence is TGCAGTGCCGGGACTAGCAGAGCCTACGAGCAGTACTTC. Its translation reads: CSAGTSRAYEQYF.